This is a list of T cell receptor beta chains from one sample in a study of PD-1 blockade in mismatch repair-deficient tumors. The protocol was immunoSEQ multiplex PCR, while the TCRdb copy is restricted to in-frame clones and leaves out a portion. The sample lists more than 40,000 clones; over 70% were seen once. The source material was peripheral blood, sampled around 19 weeks after starting pembrolizumab. These receptors were collected from an adult with mismatch repair-deficient cancer. CDR3s include the opening cysteine and the closing phenylalanine or tryptophan. The D gene is left open where the match is weak. Size is stated for part of the rows, as once, few or many counts, or as a class when the clone is expanded.

d_call j_call clone_size v_call cdr3_nt cdr3_aa
TRBD1 TRBJ1-2 - TRBV6-1 TGTGCCAGCAGTGGGCGGCGGGACAGGGGGGATGGCTACACCTTC CASSGRRDRGDGYTF
- TRBJ1-2 - TRBV6-1 TGTGCCAGCAGTGAAGAGACGCCTGGCCCCACCTTC CASSEETPGPTF
- TRBJ2-2 - TRBV28 TGTGCCAGCAGCCGTAACACCGGGGAGCTGTTTTTT CASSRNTGELFF
TRBD2 TRBJ2-1 few TRBV11-3 TGTGCCAGCAGCCCCGTAGCGGGATCGAATGAGCAGTTCTTC CASSPVAGSNEQFF
TRBD1 TRBJ1-2 - TRBV18 TGTGCCAGCTCACCAAGTATATGGGAGGCCGGGACAGATAGAGACTATGGCTACACCTTC CASSPSIWEAGTDRDYGYTF
- TRBJ1-4 - TRBV11-2 TGTGCCAGCAGCTTAAGGGCCAGCGACCTTGAAAAACTGTTTTTT CASSLRASDLEKLFF
TRBD1 TRBJ1-2 few TRBV7-9 TGTGCCAGCAGCATCCTTACAGGGGACTATGGCTACACCTTC CASSILTGDYGYTF
- TRBJ2-7 - TRBV14 TGTGCCAGCAGCCAAGGACCGCTCAGCTCCTACGAGCAGTACTTC CASSQGPLSSYEQYF
TRBD2 TRBJ2-7 - TRBV5-1 TGCGCCAGCAGCACGGGACTAGCGGGGGCCTACGAGCAGTACTTC CASSTGLAGAYEQYF
- TRBJ2-7 - TRBV9 TGTGCCAGCAGCGGAGGGGGGAGGCAGTACTTC CASSGGGRQYF
- TRBJ2-7 - TRBV5-8 TGTGCCAGCAGCTCGGGGGACTTCCTGCTGGGAGAGCAGTACTTC CASSSGDFLLGEQYF
TRBD2 TRBJ2-7 - TRBV10-3 TGTGCCATCGTAGGGGAGGGCGGGAACTCCTACGAGCAGTACTTC CAIVGEGGNSYEQYF
- TRBJ2-5 once TRBV27 TGTGCCAGCAGTCCCGCGTACCAAGAGACCCAGTACTTC CASSPAYQETQYF
- TRBJ2-5 - TRBV10-3 TGTGCCATCAGCCCGGGACTGGGAAACGTCGAGACCCAGTACTTC CAISPGLGNVETQYF
- TRBJ2-7 once TRBV5-8 TGTGCCAGCGGCAGGGGGGTTGACGAGCAGTACTTC CASGRGVDEQYF
TRBD1 TRBJ2-7 - TRBV27 TGTGCCAGCAGTTCGGGACAGGGCTACGAGCAGTACTTC CASSSGQGYEQYF
- TRBJ2-5 - TRBV9 TGTGCCAGCACCCCTGTTGGAGCAAATCAAGAGACCCAGTACTTC CASTPVGANQETQYF
- TRBJ2-3 - TRBV13 TGTGCCAGCAGCTCGGCGACATCCCCGGATACGCAGTATTTT CASSSATSPDTQYF
- TRBJ2-3 - TRBV19 TGTGCCAGTAGCGGACAGATTAGCACAGATACGCAGTATTTT CASSGQISTDTQYF
TRBD2 TRBJ2-3 - TRBV28 TGTGCCAGCAGTACTAGCGGGAGGGCCGCGATGACAGATACGCAGTATTTT CASSTSGRAAMTDTQYF
- TRBJ1-2 - TRBV13 TGTGCCACCGGGCGATTTAACCCTAACTATGGCTACACCTTC CATGRFNPNYGYTF
TRBD1 TRBJ2-7 once TRBV4-1 TGCGCCAGCAGCCAGGCCTTACAGGGGGCCTTTTCCTACGAGCAGTACTTC CASSQALQGAFSYEQYF